The rows below give T cell receptor beta chains drawn from one sample of a study of PD-L1 blockade in urothelial cancer. Repertoires were generated with immunoSEQ multiplex PCR, while TCRdb's copy carries only in-frame clones and drops some. The sample lists 95,000 or so clones; 87% were seen once. This material consisted of PBMCs, taken around atezolizumab (anti-PD-L1) treatment. The receptors were sampled from a man in his 60s with urothelial cancer. Each CDR3 is given with its conserved first and last residue. A D gene is named only where the DNA matches it firmly. The size entry is marked missing in some rows and otherwise reads once, few, many or a size class.

NA	once	TRBJ1-5	TRBV10-3	CAISEGRASNQPQHF	TGTGCCATCAGTGAGGGCAGGGCCAGCAATCAGCCCCAGCATTTT
TRBD1	NA	TRBJ2-7	TRBV6-5	CASSLDRVPYYEQYF	TGTGCCAGCAGTTTGGACAGGGTACCCTACTACGAGCAGTACTTC
NA	NA	TRBJ2-7	TRBV6-5	CASSDLTSNYEQYF	TGTGCCAGCAGTGACTTAACCAGTAACTACGAGCAGTACTTC
TRBD1	NA	TRBJ1-1	TRBV18	CASSPGVPGQGSTEAFF	TGTGCCAGCTCACCCGGGGTCCCGGGACAGGGATCCACTGAAGCTTTCTTT
NA	NA	TRBJ1-2	TRBV30	CAYPSGRDYGYTF	TGTGCCTACCCGTCAGGGAGGGACTATGGCTACACCTTC
NA	NA	TRBJ2-5	TRBV9	CASSVWEGGAETQYF	TGTGCCAGCAGCGTTTGGGAAGGGGGTGCGGAGACCCAGTACTTC
TRBD2	NA	TRBJ2-3	TRBV2	CASVREGLTDTQYF	TGTGCCAGCGTCCGGGAGGGCCTAACAGATACGCAGTATTTT
NA	NA	TRBJ2-7	TRBV27	CASRSLPYEQYF	TGTGCCAGCAGATCCCTCCCCTACGAGCAGTACTTC
NA	few	TRBJ1-2	TRBV19	CASSIGRLYGYTF	TGTGCCAGTAGTATAGGGCGACTCTATGGCTACACCTTC
NA	NA	TRBJ1-1	TRBV6-5	CASMGGGGRDTEAFF	TGTGCCAGCATGGGGGGTGGAGGGCGGGACACTGAAGCTTTCTTT
TRBD2	NA	TRBJ2-3	TRBV10-3	CAISLAGSTDTQYF	TGTGCCATCAGTCTAGCGGGGAGCACAGATACGCAGTATTTT
TRBD1	NA	TRBJ2-7	TRBV4-3	CASSQDQGDSYEQYF	TGCGCCAGCAGCCAAGATCAGGGGGACTCCTACGAGCAGTACTTC
TRBD2	NA	TRBJ2-1	TRBV10-3	CAISESTGGSNEQFF	TGTGCCATCAGTGAGTCTACGGGAGGTAGCAATGAGCAGTTCTTC